This passage covers 27 T cell receptor beta chains from one sample sequenced in a study of blood T cell repertoires in COVID-19. The table came from immunoSEQ multiplex PCR; TCRdb's copy has only in-frame clones and leaves some out. The data contain approximately 280,000 clones, around 83% of them singletons. The sample was PBMCs or T cells enriched from blood (not recorded which). These receptors originate from a man aged 35-49 years who had been exposed to COVID-19.

This chain uses TRBV13 with TRBJ2-5, with D unclear. This CDR3 region has 14 residues. The germline gives CDR1 PRHDT, CDR2 FYEKMQ (reference sequence). Trimming removed 0 bases from V and 2 bases from J, with 7 bases in between. This CDR3 is CASSLGGKQETQYF. Here the CDR3 DNA reads TGTGCCAGCAGCTTAGGTGGCAAACAAGAGACCCAGTACTTC.

The rearrangement joins TRBV27 to TRBJ2-1; 10 nucleotides align to TRBD2. Per the germline V gene, CDR1 is MNHEY and CDR2 is SMNVEV (reference sequence). The CDR3 length is 14 residues. The V gene end was trimmed by 6 bases and the J gene end by 7 bases; junction bases not matched to a gene: 6. CDR3 amino acids: CASRISGRGNEQFF. CDR3 DNA: TGTGCCAGCAGAATAAGCGGGAGGGGGAATGAGCAGTTCTTC.

CDR3 DNA: TGTGCCAGCAGTGAAGCACGGGACATCTATGGCTACACCTTC. Its translation is CASSEARDIYGYTF. J is TRBJ1-2 and V is TRBV6-1, with D possibly being TRBD1 (6 bases). CDR1 is MNHNS and CDR2 is SASEGT in the germline V gene. V shed 0 bases and J shed 4 bases, with 9 bases lying between them. The CDR3 contains 14 residues.

CDR3 in DNA: TGTGCCAGCAGCTTCCAAGGACTAGCGGGCACCTACGAGCAGTACTTC. Translated, it gives CASSFQGLAGTYEQYF. The rearrangement links TRBV11-3 to TRBJ2-7; 11 nucleotides align to TRBD2. The J segment lost 2 bases and the V segment lost 3 bases, leaving 6 bases of the junction unmatched. This CDR3 region has 16 residues. Germline CDR1 and CDR2: SGHNT and YENEEA.

With respect to this clone: A junction end diverges from the germline sequence, so it may reflect a read error. The rearrangement joins TRBV11-2 to TRBJ2-3, with D hard to call. There are 14 residues in the CDR3. The germline V gene encodes CDR1 SGHAT and CDR2 FQNNGV. This CDR3 is CASTLPRYTDTQYF. CDR3 nucleotides: TGTGCCAGCACCTTACCCCGGTACACAGATACGCAGTATTTT. Full variable domain (missing parts from reference TRBV11-2 and TRBJ2-3): EAGVAQSPRYKIIEKRQSVAFWCNPISGHATLYWYQQILGQGPKLLIQFQNNGVVDDSQLPKDRFSAERLKGVDSTLKIQPAKLEDSAVYLCASTLPRYTDTQYFGPGTRLTVL.

This chain uses TRBV5-1 with TRBJ2-1; 8 positions agree with TRBD2. This CDR3 has 14 residues. Germline CDR1 and CDR2: SGHRS and YFSETQ. Unmatched junction bases numbered 9, after V lost 4 bases and J lost 9 bases. The CDR3 loop reads CASSGSGAGGEQFF. CDR3 nucleotides: TGCGCCAGCAGCGGCTCGGGCGCGGGAGGTGAGCAGTTCTTC.

The genes are TRBV6-4 and TRBJ2-1, with 13 nucleotides matching TRBD2. Germline lookup yields CDR1 MRHNA and CDR2 SNTAGT. The CDR3 is 17 amino acids. V lost 4 bases, J lost 6 bases, and 9 bases stayed unmatched. The CDR3 DNA is TGTGCCAGCAGTGGTGGGACTAGCGGGATCCACGGCAATGAGCAGTTCTTC. Translated: CASSGGTSGIHGNEQFF.

The V call is TRBV19, the J call TRBJ1-1; no clear D gene. Germline V gives CDR1 LNHDA, CDR2 SQIVND (reference sequence). With 6 bases removed from V and 4 bases from J, the gap between germline ends came to 21 bases. The CDR3 sequence is 16 residues long. CDR3 nucleotide sequence: TGTGCCAGTAGCACCTCCCGGAGGACCGGCGGCACTGAAGCTTTCTTT. Translation gives CASSTSRRTGGTEAFF.

The genes are TRBV20-1 and TRBJ2-5; D may be TRBD1 (6 bases). The CDR3 is made up of 13 amino acids. The V gene lost 3 bases and the J gene lost 3 bases, with 11 bases spanning the gap. Germline V gives CDR1 DFQATT, CDR2 SNEGSKA (reference sequence). The CDR3 DNA follows: TGCAGTGCTAGTAGACAGGAAGAAGAGACCCAGTACTTC. Its protein is CSASRQEEETQYF.

V and J are TRBV21-1 and TRBJ2-3; the table assigns TRBD2, which was not confirmed against the DNA. TRBV21-1 is labeled a pseudogene. There are 14 residues in the CDR3. The CDR3 DNA reads TGTGCCAGCAGCAAGAGGACTAGCGGAGATACGCAGTATTTT. Protein product: CASSKRTSGDTQYF.

J is TRBJ2-3 and V is TRBV6-5; 8 bases are shared with TRBD2. This CDR3 contains 16 residues. Germline V gene lookup returns CDR1 MNHEY and CDR2 SVGAGI. The ends lost 2 bases at V and 0 bases at J; junction bases unmatched: 4. The CDR3 coding sequence is TGTGCCAGCAGTTACGGGACTAGTAGAAGCACAGATACGCAGTATTTT. This gives the protein CASSYGTSRSTDTQYF.

This chain uses TRBV3-1 (or the pseudogene TRBV3-2) with TRBJ1-2; D is uncertain. Germline CDR1 LGHDT, CDR2 YNNKEL (reference sequence). The CDR3 spans 14 residues. V was pared by 0 bases and J by 3 bases, with 8 bases between. The CDR3, as DNA: TGTGCCAGCAGCCAAGATTCCACATACTATGGCTACACCTTC. It is translated as CASSQDSTYYGYTF.

Turning to this clone: Mismatch with germline at one junction end may stem from a read error. The V call is TRBV9, the J call TRBJ1-1; 8 bases are a match to TRBD1. The CDR3 runs 14 residues. In germline, CDR1 is SGDLS, CDR2 YYNGEE. CDR3 nucleotide sequence: TGTGCCAGCAGCGTAGAGGCAGGGGGCGGAATATCGCTCTTT. Translation: CASSVEAGGGISLF.

This chain uses TRBV11-2 with TRBJ2-7, with TRBD2 matching over 11 bases. J lost 2 bases, V lost 1 base, and 7 bases had no gene match. The length of the CDR3 is 17 residues. CDR1 is SGHAT and CDR2 is FQNNGV in the germline V gene. The CDR3: CASSLGLTSGTAYEQYF. The CDR3 DNA sequence: TGTGCCAGCAGCTTAGGTTTGACTAGCGGGACCGCCTACGAGCAGTACTTC.

The chain uses TRBV6-1 and TRBJ1-3; D is undetermined. CDR3 length equals 16 residues. CDR1 and CDR2 from the germline V gene are MNHNS and SASEGT. Trimming removed 0 bases from V and 0 bases from J, with 9 bases in between. CDR3 nucleotide sequence: TGTGCCAGCAGTGAAGCCCCGGCAGGCTCTGGAAACACCATATATTTT. Residues: CASSEAPAGSGNTIYF.

The V call is TRBV4-1, the J call TRBJ1-4; 7 bases fit TRBD1. The length of the CDR3 is 16 residues. V shed 3 bases, J shed 10 bases, and the junction held 14 bases outside the gene matches. Germline-derived CDR1 and CDR2 are MGHRA and YSYEKL. The CDR3 sequence is CASSQAGQGGSVKLFF. Written as DNA, the CDR3 is TGCGCCAGCAGCCAGGCGGGGCAGGGGGGATCAGTAAAACTGTTTTTT.

The genes are TRBV11-2 and TRBJ2-2; 9 bases map to TRBD1. J lost 9 bases, V lost 0 bases, and 11 bases had no gene match. The CDR3 has 17 amino acids. Germline CDR1 and CDR2: SGHAT and FQNNGV. CDR3 bases: TGTGCCAGCAGCTTAGATCACTTGGGGACAGGGCCGCGGGAGCTGTTTTTT. This encodes CASSLDHLGTGPRELFF.

The chain joins TRBV29-1 to TRBJ2-3; D is ambiguous. Trimming left V 4 bases short and J 1 base short, with 9 bases between. CDR3 length: 13 residues. Germline-derived CDR1 and CDR2 are SQVTM and ANQGSEA. In DNA form, the CDR3 reads TGCAGCGTTGTGGTCGGAGGCACAGATACGCAGTATTTT. Amino acids: CSVVVGGTDTQYF.

This chain joins TRBV6-5 and TRBJ1-2, with D tentatively TRBD1 (5 bases). V was pared by 7 bases and J by 6 bases, with 15 bases between. Germline V CDR1 and CDR2: MNHEY, SVGAGI. The CDR3 runs to 13 residues. DNA for the CDR3: TGTGCCAGCATACAGGTCTCTACCGATGGCTACACCTTC. Protein product: CASIQVSTDGYTF.

The CDR3, as DNA: TGCAGTGCTAGTGACGACAGTTATGAAAAACTGTTTTTT. Its protein product is CSASDDSYEKLFF. The rearrangement joins TRBV20-1 to TRBJ1-4; tentatively, D is TRBD1 (5 bases). The germline gives CDR1 DFQATT, CDR2 SNEGSKA (reference sequence). There are 13 residues in the CDR3. Trimming removed 3 bases at V and 6 bases at J, with 11 bases between.

V usage is TRBV5-1 and J usage is TRBJ1-6; D gene uncertain. The germline CDR1 and CDR2 sequences are SGHRS and YFSETQ. The V and J ends lost 8 bases and 1 base respectively, with 10 bases between them. The CDR3 is made up of 14 amino acids. The CDR3 region is CASGLESYNSPLHF. CDR3 bases: TGCGCCAGTGGACTGGAGTCCTATAATTCACCCCTCCACTTT.

As DNA, the CDR3 is TGTGCCAGCAGTTTTAAGAGAGAAGCTAACTATGGCTACACCTTC. Its protein product is CASSFKREANYGYTF. The chain joins TRBV27 to TRBJ1-2; D gene uncertain. There are 15 residues in the CDR3. Germline CDR1 MNHEY, CDR2 SMNVEV (reference sequence). Trimming shortened V by 3 bases and J by 0 bases, and 11 bases separated the two germline ends.

The rearrangement uses TRBV7-9 and TRBJ2-3, with TRBD1 matching over 10 bases. This CDR3 is 17 amino acids long. V shed 4 bases and J 4 bases; nucleotides not matched to a gene: 11. Germline loops: CDR1 SEHNR, CDR2 FQNEAQ (reference sequence). CDR3 in amino acids: CASSSQRPGQGPDTQYF. In nucleotides, the CDR3 is TGTGCCAGCAGCTCCCAACGTCCGGGACAGGGGCCAGATACGCAGTATTTT.

This clone was counted between two and nine times. The CDR3, as DNA: TGTGCCAGCAGCGTTAGCGGGTCTAGCACAGATACGCAGTATTTT. Residues: CASSVSGSSTDTQYF. The rearrangement uses TRBV9 and TRBJ2-3, with TRBD2 identical over 7 bases. Germline CDR1 SGDLS, CDR2 YYNGEE. The length of the CDR3 is 15 residues. V lost 2 bases, J lost 0 bases, and 3 bases stayed unmatched.

This chain connects TRBV19 to TRBJ2-7; D gene ambiguous. This CDR3 is 14 amino acids long. V lost 3 bases and J 2 bases, leaving 11 bases between the germline ends. CDR1 LNHDA and CDR2 SQIVND come from the germline V gene (reference sequence). DNA of the CDR3: TGTGCCAGTAGTATCGGGTCTGGCCCCTACGAGCAGTACTTC. Protein product: CASSIGSGPYEQYF.

The gene calls are TRBV7-3 and TRBJ2-1; D is perhaps TRBD2 (5 bases). V lost 3 bases, J lost 6 bases, and 12 bases lay in between. Germline-derived CDR1 and CDR2 are SGHTA and FQGTGA. This CDR3 has 14 residues. The CDR3 region has the DNA TGTGCCAGCAGCTTCTCAACTAGATCCAATGAGCAGTTCTTC. Translated: CASSFSTRSNEQFF.

This chain joins TRBV10-1 and TRBJ2-2; the D is unclear. From germline, CDR1 is WNHNN and CDR2 SYGVQD (reference sequence). The ends were cut back, 5 bases at V and 1 base at J, with 8 bases in the middle. The CDR3 length is 14 residues. The CDR3 spells CASSPSLNTGELFF. CDR3 sequence (DNA): TGCGCCAGCAGTCCTTCTTTGAACACCGGGGAGCTGTTTTTT.